One and the same sample provided the 10 T cell receptor beta chains below, sequenced in a study of identical twins. MiXCR, run by TCRdb on the 5' RACE reads, gives a single entry per CDR3 protein. The sample lists 1.5 million or so distinct CDR3 sequences; about 32% were seen once. The specimen sequenced was cord blood. The receptors were gathered from a newborn girl in good health.

There are a few counts of this clonotype. The chain links TRBV5-6 to TRBJ2-1; 11 bases fit TRBD2. V shed 0 bases and J 8 bases; nucleotides not matched to a gene: 7. Germline loops: CDR1 SGHDT, CDR2 YYEEEE. The CDR3 loop spans 16 amino acids. The CDR3 here is CASSLVSSGGNHEQFF. Written as DNA, the CDR3 is TGTGCCAGCAGCTTGGTGTCTAGCGGGGGGAACCATGAGCAGTTCTTC.

This clonotype was found a few times. The gene calls are TRBV5-1 and TRBJ1-2; the D gene is possibly TRBD1 (5 bases). Germline V gives CDR1 SGHRS, CDR2 YFSETQ. Deletions cut 3 bases from V and 6 bases from J, with 18 bases between. This CDR3 has 15 amino acids. For the CDR3, the DNA is TGCGCCAGCAGCTCTGCAGGGCCCCTTACTAATGGCTACACCTTC. It yields the protein CASSSAGPLTNGYTF.

The chain employs TRBV29-1 and TRBJ2-5; D gene uncertain. The CDR3 has 12 residues. CDR1 SQVTM and CDR2 ANQGSEA come from the germline V gene. The germline V and J ends were trimmed by 4 bases and 3 bases, with 9 bases remaining between them. CDR3 DNA sequence: TGCAGCGTTGGAGGATTAAAAGAGACCCAGTACTTC. Translating it yields CSVGGLKETQYF. Full variable domain (remainder filled in from reference TRBV29-1 and TRBJ2-5): SAVISQKPSRDICQRGTSLTIQCQVDSQVTMMFWYRQQPGQSLTLIATANQGSEATYESGFVIDKFPISRPNLTFSTLTVSNMSPEDSSIYLCSVGGLKETQYFGPGTRLLVL.

This clonotype turned up a few times. This chain uses TRBV21-1 with TRBJ2-1; TRBD2, as called in the table, went unchecked against the DNA. TRBV21-1 is listed as a pseudogene. The CDR3 runs to 17 residues. Written as DNA, the CDR3 is TGTGCCAGCAGCAAAGGTGGAGTAGCGGGGCTATACAATGAGCAGTTCTTC. It specifies CASSKGGVAGLYNEQFF.

A word on this clonotype: This CDR3 fails to terminate in the conserved phenylalanine or tryptophan, so it likely reflects a read error. The DNA is left out, because the CDR3 cannot be placed on it with certainty; the CDR3 is given as TCRdb lists it. This chain connects TRBV21-1 to TRBJ2-7; the D segment call TRBD1 is taken from the table without a DNA check. TRBV21-1 is listed as a pseudogene. Ends included, the CDR3 has 13 residues. The CDR3: CASRGADPTSSTS.

This chain links TRBV6-2 or TRBV6-3 with TRBJ2-2; 8 bases are shared with TRBD2. The CDR3 runs to 13 residues. Per the germline V gene, CDR1 is MNHEY and CDR2 is SVGEGT. V was clipped by 7 bases and J by 5 bases; unmatched bases: 3. As DNA, the CDR3 is TGTGCCAGCAAGCGGGGGAGGACCGGGGAGCTGTTTTTT. This gives the protein CASKRGRTGELFF.

This clonotype has more than one count but fewer than ten. This chain joins TRBV29-1 and TRBJ2-7; 9 nucleotides align to TRBD1. The ends lost 6 bases at V and 4 bases at J; junction bases unmatched: 13. The CDR3 extends over 15 amino acids. Germline V gene data show CDR1 as SQVTM and CDR2 as ANQGSEA. CDR3 bases: TGCAGCGTACGAGCCGGGACAGGGAAAGGATACGAGCAGTACTTC. This sequence encodes CSVRAGTGKGYEQYF.

The gene calls are TRBV10-3 and TRBJ1-2; 7 bases map to TRBD1. V was pared by 3 bases and J by 4 bases, with 8 bases of the junction left unmatched. Germline CDR1 and CDR2: ENHRY and SYGVKD. This CDR3 has 15 amino acids. This chain's CDR3 is CAISELGQSSYGYTF. CDR3 coding DNA: TGTGCCATCAGTGAATTGGGACAGTCAAGCTATGGCTACACCTTC.

This clonotype occurred a few times. The chain couples TRBV2 to TRBJ1-2; D unresolved. Germline-derived CDR1 and CDR2 are SNHLY and FYNNEI. V was pared by 3 bases and J by 1 base, with 9 bases between. There are 14 residues in the CDR3. CDR3 nucleotide sequence: TGTGCCAGCAGTGATGGGCAGTTTAACTATGGCTACACCTTC. As protein: CASSDGQFNYGYTF.

This chain links TRBV20-1 with TRBJ2-7, with D perhaps TRBD2 (6 bases). V was clipped by 4 bases and J by 2 bases, with 12 bases between them. This CDR3 comprises 13 residues. Per germline, CDR1 DFQATT and CDR2 SNEGSKA (reference sequence). CDR3 DNA sequence: TGCAGTGCTAAGGGACTTCTAACCTACGAGCAGTACTTC. Translation: CSAKGLLTYEQYF.